This TCR beta chain was recorded in a study of cytomegalovirus exposure and HLA in healthy donors. The PCR had 60 Vbeta and 13 Jbeta primers. Assay: immunoSEQ multiplex PCR; the TCRdb copy retains only in-frame clones and omits some. This table holds approximately 110,000 clones, 75% to 90% found once. V lost 5 bases to trimming and J lost 1 base; unmatched junction nucleotides: 5. The germline V gene encodes CDR1 MNHEY and CDR2 SVGAGI. There are 15 residues in the CDR3. The receptor was isolated from a man between 25 and 39 years old in good health and CMV-seropositive. The chain has TRBV6-5 and TRBJ1-1; TRBD1 aligns across 9 bases. The sequenced sample was PBMCs. The CDR3 loop is CASSTGQGWNTEAFF. In nucleotides, the CDR3 is TGTGCCAGCAGTACGGGACAGGGATGGAACACTGAAGCTTTCTTT.